The 21 T cell receptor beta chains listed next were all sequenced from one sample in a study of chemoradiotherapy in HPV16-positive cancers. Produced via immunoSEQ multiplex PCR; TCRdb's table is partial and in-frame only. The sample yields roughly 8,300 clones, around 78% seen once. This material was collected from a patient who underwent chemoradiotherapy. Every receptor here comes from a human donor with HPV-associated anogenital cancer.

This clone was recorded a few times. The chain links TRBV19 to TRBJ2-2, with 7 nucleotides matching TRBD2. The CDR3 length is 17 residues. Trimming at V came to 2 bases and at J to 2 bases, leaving 8 bases not matched to a gene. The germline CDR1 and CDR2 sequences are LNHDA and SQIVND (reference sequence). CDR3 sequence (DNA): TGTGCCAGTAGTATAAGTTCGGCGGGAGTAAACACCGGGGAGCTGTTTTTT. It is translated as CASSISSAGVNTGELFF.

The rearrangement uses TRBV4-1 and TRBJ1-2; weak D call: TRBD1 (5 bases). V lost 3 bases and J lost 2, with 13 bases in between. The CDR3 extends over 15 amino acids. Looked up from germline, CDR1 is MGHRA and CDR2 is YSYEKL. CDR3 in amino acids: CASSQEPGLNYGYTF. Written as DNA, the CDR3 is TGCGCCAGCAGCCAGGAACCGGGACTCAACTATGGCTACACCTTC.

The chain links TRBV5-6 to TRBJ1-2; 7 nucleotides line up with TRBD1. Germline assignment: CDR1 SGHDT and CDR2 YYEEEE. V shed 2 bases and J 4 bases; nucleotides not matched to a gene: 2. CDR3 length equals 13 residues. The CDR3 DNA reads TGTGCCAGCAGCTTAGGGGGCAGCTATGGCTACACCTTC. Its protein product is CASSLGGSYGYTF.

The V and J genes are TRBV7-2 and TRBJ2-7, with 9 nucleotides matching TRBD1. The J segment lost 5 bases and the V segment lost 3 bases, leaving 14 bases of the junction unmatched. Germline V gene lookup returns CDR1 SGHTA and CDR2 FQGNSA. The CDR3 spans 17 residues. The CDR3 DNA follows: TGTGCCAGCAGCTTGAGGCCCCCCGGGACAGGGTCGGACGAGCAGTACTTC. The encoded protein is CASSLRPPGTGSDEQYF.

This clone was detected once. V usage is TRBV7-7 and J usage is TRBJ1-3; D gene ambiguous. CDR1 is SSHAT and CDR2 is FNYEAQ in the germline V gene (reference sequence). The CDR3 spans 14 residues. Trimming cost V 5 bases and J 2 bases, with 10 bases left between them. As DNA, the CDR3 is TGTGCCAGCAGCAAAGCCGGGACTGGAAACACCATATATTTT. Its translation is CASSKAGTGNTIYF.

CDR3 sequence (DNA): TGTGCCAGCAGCTTAGCTCTAGCGACCGATGACGAGCAGTACTTC. It translates to CASSLALATDDEQYF. The chain couples TRBV7-2 to TRBJ2-7, with D perhaps TRBD2 (6 bases). CDR1 is SGHTA and CDR2 is FQGNSA in the germline V gene. Trimming shortened V by 0 bases and J by 5 bases, and 14 bases separated the two germline ends. CDR3 length: 15 amino acids.

The J gene is TRBJ1-1, the V gene TRBV28; no reliable D call. Germline V gene sequence: CDR1 MDHEN, CDR2 SYDVKM. V lost 5 bases and J lost 3, with 10 bases in between. CDR3 length: 13 residues. The chain's CDR3 is CASSRIRDTEAFF. CDR3 sequence (DNA): TGTGCCAGCAGTCGAATAAGAGACACTGAAGCTTTCTTT.

The chain combines TRBV28 with TRBJ1-1; D gene uncertain. The CDR3 length is 13 residues. Per the germline V gene, CDR1 is MDHEN and CDR2 is SYDVKM. V lost 3 bases and J lost 0, with 5 bases in between. CDR3 sequence reads: CASSLDVNTEAFF. The CDR3, as DNA: TGTGCCAGCAGTTTGGACGTGAACACTGAAGCTTTCTTT. Filled out from reference TRBV28 and TRBJ1-1, the complete variable domain reads DVKVTQSSRYLVKRTGEKVFLECVQDMDHENMFWYRQDPGLGLRLIYFSYDVKMKEKGDIPEGYSVSREKKERFSLILESASTNQTSMYLCASSLDVNTEAFFGQGTRLTVV.

V and J are TRBV2 and TRBJ1-5; 7 bases are a match to TRBD1. CDR3 length equals 13 residues. CDR1 and CDR2 (germline): SNHLY, FYNNEI. With V trimmed by 5 bases and J by 6 bases, 4 bases remained unmatched. The CDR3 sequence is CASSPGDSQPQHF. As DNA, the CDR3 is TGTGCCAGCAGTCCCGGGGACAGTCAGCCCCAGCATTTT.

The rearrangement links TRBV5-4 to TRBJ1-2, with D possibly being TRBD1 (5 bases). This CDR3 comprises 13 residues. V was pared by 4 bases and J by 4 bases, with 11 bases between. Germline CDR1 is SGHNT and CDR2 is YYREEE (reference sequence). The DNA of the CDR3 is TGTGCCAGCAGCCAGCCGGGGCCCTATGGCTACACCTTC. As protein: CASSQPGPYGYTF.

This chain connects TRBV10-3 to TRBJ2-7; perhaps TRBD1 as D (7 bases). CDR3 length equals 17 residues. The V end lost 4 bases, the J end lost 1 base, and 20 bases lay between the germline ends. CDR1 and CDR2 (germline): ENHRY, SYGVKD. For the CDR3, the DNA is TGTGCCATCAGTGGGAGGGCAGGGGGGTCCCCTTCCTACGAGCAGTACTTC. Protein product: CAISGRAGGSPSYEQYF.

The V call is TRBV20-1, the J call TRBJ2-1; no clear D gene. The V gene lost 1 base and the J gene lost 6 bases, with 4 bases spanning the gap. This CDR3 is built from 11 residues. Germline V gene data show CDR1 as DFQATT and CDR2 as SNEGSKA (reference sequence). This CDR3 is CSARVINEQFF. CDR3 nucleotides: TGCAGTGCTAGAGTGATCAATGAGCAGTTCTTC.

The table lists this clone with a count of one. The J gene is TRBJ1-1, the V gene TRBV27, with unresolved D. V lost 7 bases and J 0 bases, leaving 9 bases between the germline ends. CDR1 is MNHEY, CDR2 SMNVEV, per germline (reference sequence). This CDR3 comprises 13 residues. This CDR3 reads CASMVRLNTEAFF. In DNA form, the CDR3 reads TGTGCCAGCATGGTTAGGTTGAACACTGAAGCTTTCTTT.

This chain links TRBV18 with TRBJ2-4; 12 nucleotides line up with TRBD2. The ends lost 3 bases at V and 2 bases at J; junction bases unmatched: 8. Germline V gene lookup returns CDR1 KGHSH and CDR2 LQKENI. This CDR3 region has 18 residues. The CDR3 region is CASSPLTSGRGSKNIQYF. In DNA, the CDR3 is TGTGCCAGCTCACCCCTGACTAGCGGGAGAGGGTCCAAAAACATTCAGTACTTC.

The V gene is TRBV10-2, the J gene TRBJ1-5; D is ambiguous. The CDR3 loop spans 16 amino acids. V shed 2 bases and J shed 0 bases, with 11 bases lying between them. The germline CDR1 and CDR2 sequences are WSHSY and SAAADI. CDR3 in DNA: TGCGCCAGCAGTGAGGCGCCGGGGAATAGCAATCAGCCCCAGCATTTT. Encoded protein: CASSEAPGNSNQPQHF.

This clone was seen a handful of times. The chain uses TRBV5-1 and TRBJ1-1, with a possible D match to TRBD1 (5 bases). V lost 0 bases, J lost 4 bases, and 13 bases lay in between. CDR1 is SGHRS, CDR2 YFSETQ, per germline. The CDR3 runs 15 residues. The CDR3 bases are TGCGCCAGCAGCTTGGCTGGAGGGACGTCCACTGAAGCTTTCTTT. It yields the protein CASSLAGGTSTEAFF.

This clone turned up a few times. The chain is built from TRBV30 and TRBJ1-6; a possible D gene is TRBD1 (5 bases). Per germline, CDR1 GTSNPN and CDR2 SVGIG (reference sequence). V was clipped by 1 base and J by 9 bases, with 10 bases between them. CDR3 length: 13 amino acids. The CDR3 DNA reads as TGTGCCTGGAGTGGGACATCGGCTTCACCCCTCCACTTT. Its protein product is CAWSGTSASPLHF.

This clone occurred once. The chain couples TRBV7-8 to TRBJ2-1; D tentatively reads TRBD1 or TRBD2 (5 bases each). Trimming cost V 7 bases and J 6 bases, with 10 bases left between them. In germline, CDR1 is SGHVS, CDR2 FQNEAQ. The CDR3 sequence is 12 residues long. The CDR3 region is CASTGQTNEQFF. The CDR3 DNA reads as TGTGCCAGCACGGGGCAGACCAATGAGCAGTTCTTC.

This chain connects TRBV7-2 to TRBJ1-1; D remains unclear. V was clipped by 6 bases and J by 3 bases, with 14 bases between them. Germline lookup yields CDR1 SGHTA and CDR2 FQGNSA. The CDR3 spans 14 residues. The CDR3 coding sequence is TGTGCCAGCAGTCCCAGGTTGGAGGACACTGAAGCTTTCTTT. Its protein product is CASSPRLEDTEAFF.

The J gene is TRBJ2-4, the V gene TRBV30; 7 nucleotides match TRBD1. This CDR3 has 14 residues. Trimming took 5 bases from V and 0 from J; bases not matched to a gene: 4. Germline-derived CDR1 and CDR2 are GTSNPN and SVGIG (reference sequence). DNA of the CDR3: TGTGCCTGGGGGACAGATGTAGCCAAAAACATTCAGTACTTC. As protein: CAWGTDVAKNIQYF.

This clone was found a few times. The chain is built from TRBV10-1 and TRBJ1-5; unclear D gene. V lost 4 bases and J lost 0, with 13 bases in between. Germline CDR1 is WNHNN and CDR2 is SYGVQD (reference sequence). The CDR3 extends over 16 amino acids. CDR3 amino acids: CASSVLGSFSNQPQHF. The CDR3 DNA reads TGCGCCAGCAGTGTATTAGGCAGTTTTAGCAATCAGCCCCAGCATTTT.